A single sample gave rise to the 10 T cell receptor beta chains below, sequenced in a study of T cell responses to AZD1222 COVID-19 vaccine. The protocol was immunoSEQ multiplex PCR, while the TCRdb copy is restricted to in-frame clones and leaves out a portion. The data show roughly 140,000 clones, around 89% seen once. Sequences were derived from peripheral blood, sampled on day 0 of AZD1222 vaccination. These receptors all come from an adult in good health.

The gene calls are TRBV6-5 and TRBJ1-1; 7 positions agree with TRBD1. In germline, CDR1 is MNHEY, CDR2 SVGAGI. Losses at the gene ends were 11 bases for V and 11 bases for J; bases not matched to a gene: 5. The CDR3 is made up of 9 amino acids. The CDR3 nucleotides read TGTGCCGTAGGGGGCGAGGCTTTCTTT. This gives the protein CAVGGEAFF.

This CDR3 is CASSVGVFGNTEAFF. For the CDR3, the DNA is TGTGCCAGCAGCGTAGGGGTTTTTGGGAACACTGAAGCTTTCTTT. The V gene is TRBV9, the J gene TRBJ1-1; D is ambiguous. CDR3 length: 15 residues. Germline CDR1 reads SGDLS; CDR2 reads YYNGEE. Between the trimmed V and J ends, which lost 0 bases and 1 base, there was a span of 10 bases.

The CDR3 reads CASSQAGLGTGELFF. CDR3 nucleotides: TGTGCCAGCAGCCAGGCGGGACTGGGTACCGGGGAGCTGTTTTTT. The chain employs TRBV14 and TRBJ2-2, with TRBD2 as a possible D gene (6 bases). The length of the CDR3 is 15 residues. The V gene lost 3 bases and the J gene lost 5 bases, with 13 bases spanning the gap. Looked up from germline, CDR1 is SGHDN and CDR2 is FVKESK.

This clone came up a few times. The J gene is TRBJ1-2, the V gene TRBV5-5; weak D call: TRBD1 (6 bases). The CDR3 totals 14 residues. Germline loops: CDR1 SGHKS, CDR2 YYEKEE (reference sequence). V lost 3 bases and J 6 bases, leaving 15 bases between the germline ends. CDR3 protein: CASSSKQGFDGYTF. CDR3 bases: TGTGCCAGCAGCTCTAAACAGGGTTTCGATGGCTACACCTTC.

V is TRBV11-2 and J is TRBJ2-5; 7 bases fit TRBD2. With V trimmed by 5 bases and J by 0 bases, 3 bases remained unmatched. The CDR3 has 14 amino acids. The V gene's germline CDR1 is SGHAT and CDR2 FQNNGV. This chain's CDR3 is CASSPGLDQETQYF. The DNA for the CDR3 is TGTGCCAGCAGCCCAGGACTAGACCAAGAGACCCAGTACTTC.

The chain uses TRBV10-1 and TRBJ2-7, with D perhaps matching TRBD1 or TRBD2 (6 bases each). The V gene lost 0 bases and the J gene lost 3 bases, with 9 bases spanning the gap. CDR3 size: 14 residues. Per germline, CDR1 WNHNN and CDR2 SYGVQD (reference sequence). The CDR3 protein is CASSESGGGYEQYF. CDR3 bases: TGCGCCAGCAGTGAGTCAGGAGGGGGCTACGAGCAGTACTTC.

The rearrangement joins TRBV15 to TRBJ2-1; D unresolved. The germline V gene encodes CDR1 LNHNV and CDR2 YYDKDF (reference sequence). The CDR3 covers 14 residues. V lost 3 bases and J lost 8, with 14 bases in between. CDR3 region: CATSRWGSRDEQFF. DNA of the CDR3: TGTGCCACCAGCAGGTGGGGTTCTAGGGATGAGCAGTTCTTC.

The chain combines TRBV27 with TRBJ2-1, with 10 bases that match TRBD1. Germline V gene data show CDR1 as MNHEY and CDR2 as SMNVEV (reference sequence). The CDR3 consists of 17 residues. V lost 3 bases, J lost 7 bases, and 12 bases stayed unmatched. CDR3 in amino acids: CASSLGQGRGRENEQFF. CDR3 DNA sequence: TGTGCCAGCAGTTTGGGACAGGGGCGCGGCCGGGAAAATGAGCAGTTCTTC.

The chain employs TRBV4-1 and TRBJ1-2, with 8 bases fitting TRBD1. Germline lookup yields CDR1 MGHRA and CDR2 YSYEKL. The CDR3 is 15 amino acids. The trim removed 5 bases at V and 5 bases at J, leaving 10 bases unmatched. The CDR3 region has the DNA TGCGCCAGCAGCTCTCCTTGGACAGGGTCGTATGGCTACACCTTC. As protein: CASSSPWTGSYGYTF.

CDR3 sequence (DNA): TGTGCCAGCAGCTTAGGGTCTGAAGCGTACGGCTACACCTTC. Translating it yields CASSLGSEAYGYTF. V gene TRBV7-9 combines with J gene TRBJ1-2, with unresolved D. V was shortened by 1 base and J by 8 bases, with 14 bases between the two germline ends. Looked up from germline, CDR1 is SEHNR and CDR2 is FQNEAQ (reference sequence). The length of the CDR3 is 14 residues.